This passage covers 19 T cell receptor beta chains from one sample sequenced in a study of cytomegalovirus exposure and HLA in healthy donors. In the PCR, 60 Vbeta and 13 Jbeta primers were used. The protocol was immunoSEQ multiplex PCR, while the TCRdb copy is restricted to in-frame clones and leaves out a portion. This table holds over 130,000 clones, approximately 82% found once. Sequenced sample: PBMCs. These receptors were collected from a young man in good health and CMV-seropositive.

The chain is built from TRBV7-2 and TRBJ2-7; D uncertain. The germline gives CDR1 SGHTA, CDR2 FQGNSA. V lost 1 base and J 3 bases, leaving 7 bases between the germline ends. The CDR3 contains 13 residues. For the CDR3, the DNA is TGTGCCAGCAGCTTAGATCCCAGCTACGAGCAGTACTTC. Protein product: CASSLDPSYEQYF.

This chain links TRBV6-5 with TRBJ1-2, with no clear D. CDR1 and CDR2 (germline): MNHEY, SVGAGI. The CDR3 extends over 15 amino acids. V was trimmed by 0 bases and J by 0 bases, leaving 8 bases between them. The CDR3 loop is CASSYSRAPNYGYTF. In DNA form, the CDR3 reads TGTGCCAGCAGTTACTCGAGGGCTCCTAACTATGGCTACACCTTC.

The chain is built from TRBV5-4 and TRBJ2-1, with a tentative D call TRBD2 (5 bases). This CDR3 comprises 13 residues. V was pared by 5 bases and J by 5 bases, with 11 bases between. Germline V gene lookup returns CDR1 SGHNT and CDR2 YYREEE (reference sequence). Here the CDR3 DNA reads TGTGCCAGCAGGGAGGACGGAGACAATGAGCAGTTCTTC. Its translation is CASREDGDNEQFF. Full variable domain (remainder filled in from reference TRBV5-4 and TRBJ2-1): ETGVTQSPTHLIKTRGQQVTLRCSSQSGHNTVSWYQQALGQGPQFIFQYYREEENGRGNFPPRFSGLQFPNYSSELNVNALELDDSALYLCASREDGDNEQFFGPGTRLTVL.

This clone was counted a single time. This chain connects TRBV19 to TRBJ2-1; 8 nucleotides align to TRBD2. Germline CDR1 reads LNHDA; CDR2 reads SQIVND (reference sequence). The length of the CDR3 is 17 residues. After removal of 5 bases from V and 0 bases from J, the junction contained 9 bases not matched to a gene. The CDR3 loop reads CASSSLLAASSYNEQFF. CDR3 in DNA: TGTGCCAGTAGTTCCCTACTAGCGGCGAGCTCCTACAATGAGCAGTTCTTC. The full variable domain, with the rest looked up from reference TRBV19 and TRBJ2-1, is DGGITQSPKYLFRKEGQNVTLSCEQNLNHDAMYWYRQDPGQGLRLIYYSQIVNDFQKGDIAEGYSVSREKKESFPLTVTSAQKNPTAFYLCASSSLLAASSYNEQFFGPGTRLTVL.

The chain is built from TRBV5-1 and TRBJ2-5; perhaps TRBD1 as D (6 bases). The V and J ends lost 7 bases and 5 bases respectively, with 18 bases between them. From germline, CDR1 is SGHRS and CDR2 YFSETQ. This CDR3 is 14 amino acids long. CDR3 sequence (DNA): TGCGCCAGCCGCGCAGGACAGCCCGTCGAGACCCAGTACTTC. It translates to CASRAGQPVETQYF.

J is TRBJ2-5 and V is TRBV5-1; the match to TRBD2 covers 11 bases. Germline trimming cut 2 bases from V and 4 bases from J; bases unmatched to any gene: 7. The CDR3 contains 16 residues. CDR1 SGHRS and CDR2 YFSETQ come from the germline V gene. This CDR3 reads CASSFPLAGGRETQYF. Here the CDR3 DNA reads TGCGCCAGCAGCTTTCCCTTAGCGGGGGGGAGAGAGACCCAGTACTTC. The full variable domain, completed using reference TRBV5-1 and TRBJ2-5, is KAGVTQTPRYLIKTRGQQVTLSCSPISGHRSVSWYQQTPGQGLQFLFEYFSETQRNKGNFPGRFSGRQFSNSRSEMNVSTLELGDSALYLCASSFPLAGGRETQYFGPGTRLLVL.

This clone appeared a single time. The J gene is TRBJ2-7, the V gene TRBV7-9; possibly TRBD1 for D (5 bases). The CDR3 runs to 14 residues. The germline V gene has CDR1 SEHNR and CDR2 FQNEAQ (reference sequence). V dropped 5 bases and J dropped 0 bases, with 11 bases sitting between them. CDR3 residues: CASSLVRDSYEQYF. The CDR3 bases are TGTGCCAGCAGCCTAGTCAGGGACTCCTACGAGCAGTACTTC. Using reference TRBV7-9 and TRBJ2-7 for the parts outside the CDR3, the full variable domain is DTGVSQNPRHKITKRGQNVTFRCDPISEHNRLYWYRQTLGQGPEFLTYFQNEAQLEKSRLLSDRFSAERPKGSFSTLEIQRTEQGDSAMYLCASSLVRDSYEQYFGPGTRLTVT.

The chain employs TRBV5-8 and TRBJ2-7; TRBD2 aligns across 8 bases. The V and J ends lost 2 bases and 3 bases, in that order; junction bases with no gene match: 10. The CDR3 is 16 residues long. CDR1 and CDR2 from the germline V gene are SGHTS and YDEGEE. This CDR3 reads CASSLAGRAGGYEQYF. CDR3 nucleotide sequence: TGTGCCAGCAGCTTAGCCGGGAGGGCCGGAGGCTACGAGCAGTACTTC.

This clone appeared once. The chain carries TRBV9 and TRBJ2-2; the match to TRBD1 covers 9 bases. Trimming cost V 4 bases and J 3 bases; bases outside gene matches: 7. This CDR3 spans 16 amino acids. CDR1 SGDLS and CDR2 YYNGEE come from the germline V gene. CDR3 loop: CASSHLTGGDTGELFF. The CDR3 nucleotides read TGTGCCAGCAGCCACCTGACAGGGGGAGACACCGGGGAGCTGTTTTTT.

J is TRBJ1-2 and V is TRBV6-1; TRBD1 matches 9 bases. V shed 5 bases, J shed 8 bases, and the junction held 12 bases outside the gene matches. In germline, CDR1 is MNHNS, CDR2 SASEGT. This CDR3 has 15 amino acids. The CDR3 loop is CASSFNRGQGEGYTF. As DNA, the CDR3 is TGTGCCAGCAGTTTTAACAGGGGGCAAGGGGAAGGCTACACCTTC.

The DNA for the CDR3 is TGTGCCAGCAGCTTAACAGAGACTAACTATGGCTACACCTTC. Protein: CASSLTETNYGYTF. The V gene is TRBV11-1, the J gene TRBJ1-2; no clear D gene. The CDR3 extends over 14 amino acids. The V gene's germline CDR1 is SGHAT and CDR2 FQDESV (reference sequence). V shed 2 bases and J shed 0 bases, with 7 bases lying between them.

V and J are TRBV28 and TRBJ2-5; 7 bases are shared with TRBD2. V shed 2 bases, J shed 2 bases, and the junction held 8 bases outside the gene matches. The CDR3 length is 16 residues. In germline, CDR1 is MDHEN, CDR2 SYDVKM. This chain's CDR3 is CASSLAGVGEQETQYF. CDR3 bases: TGTGCCAGCAGTTTAGCGGGAGTAGGTGAGCAAGAGACCCAGTACTTC. Full variable domain (outside the CDR3, taken from reference TRBV28 and TRBJ2-5): DVKVTQSSRYLVKRTGEKVFLECVQDMDHENMFWYRQDPGLGLRLIYFSYDVKMKEKGDIPEGYSVSREKKERFSLILESASTNQTSMYLCASSLAGVGEQETQYFGPGTRLLVL.

V and J are TRBV28 and TRBJ2-3; 10 bases agree with TRBD2. Germline V gene sequence: CDR1 MDHEN, CDR2 SYDVKM. The CDR3 has 12 amino acids. Trimming at V came to 8 bases and at J to 6 bases, leaving 2 bases not matched to a gene. In DNA form, the CDR3 reads TGTGCCAGCTCTAGCGGGAGTGATACGCAGTATTTT. This gives the protein CASSSGSDTQYF.

The chain links TRBV4-1 to TRBJ2-1; no firm D call. The germline V gene encodes CDR1 MGHRA and CDR2 YSYEKL. Trimming cost V 1 base and J 3 bases, with 16 bases left between them. The CDR3 extends over 17 amino acids. The CDR3 DNA reads as TGCGCCAGCAGCCAAGCTTCCCCCGGTGGTGTCTACAATGAGCAGTTCTTC. Its protein product is CASSQASPGGVYNEQFF.

The chain has TRBV5-1 and TRBJ1-1; D gene uncertain. The CDR3 sequence is 14 residues long. Trimming removed 3 bases at V and 1 base at J, with 10 bases between. CDR1 is SGHRS and CDR2 is YFSETQ in the germline V gene. The CDR3 loop reads CASSWALGNTEAFF. The CDR3 DNA sequence: TGCGCCAGCAGCTGGGCCCTGGGGAACACTGAAGCTTTCTTT.

A remark on this clone: The junction departs from the called germline gene at one end, perhaps through a read error. The V and J genes are TRBV6-1 and TRBJ1-2; 7 positions match TRBD1. The CDR3 is 14 residues long. Germline V gene sequence: CDR1 MNHNS, CDR2 SASEGT. CDR3 residues: CASREDRVGYGYTF. The DNA of the CDR3 is TGTGCCAGCAGGGAAGACAGGGTGGGCTATGGCTACACCTTC.

In its sample, this clone was seen a few times. This chain links TRBV9 with TRBJ2-3; D uncertain. The germline V gene has CDR1 SGDLS and CDR2 YYNGEE. V was pared by 2 bases and J by 0 bases, with 4 bases between. The CDR3 is 13 amino acids. The CDR3 bases are TGTGCCAGCAGCGTCACTAGCACAGATACGCAGTATTTT. Its protein product is CASSVTSTDTQYF. The variable domain in full, with the rest retrieved from reference TRBV9 and TRBJ2-3, is DSGVTQTPKHLITATGQRVTLRCSPRSGDLSVYWYQQSLDQGLQFLIQYYNGEERAKGNILERFSAQQFPDLHSELNLSSLELGDSALYFCASSVTSTDTQYFGPGTRLTVL.

This chain joins TRBV5-1 and TRBJ2-7, with 10 bases identical to TRBD2. The CDR3 sequence is 15 residues long. V shed 1 base and J 5 bases; nucleotides not matched to a gene: 6. Per the germline V gene, CDR1 is SGHRS and CDR2 is YFSETQ. Written as DNA, the CDR3 is TGCGCCAGCAGCTTGCTTCTAGCGGGAGACCACGAGCAGTACTTC. Encoded protein: CASSLLLAGDHEQYF.

This clone was seen only once. V usage is TRBV28 and J usage is TRBJ1-5, with 7 bases lining up with TRBD1. The CDR3 is made up of 15 amino acids. The V and J ends lost 3 bases and 4 bases, in that order; junction bases with no gene match: 6. Germline CDR1 and CDR2: MDHEN and SYDVKM. Here the CDR3 reads CASSLPRQGNQPQHF. Here the CDR3 DNA reads TGTGCCAGCAGTTTGCCCCGACAGGGAAATCAGCCCCAGCATTTT.